This TCR beta chain was identified in a study of vaccination and CD4 T cells after COVID-19. Study-level background: Cells were stimulated with overlapping spike peptide pools from SARS-CoV-2, HCoV-NL63, HCoV-OC43 and HCoV-229E.

V shed 0 bases and J 8 bases; nucleotides not matched to a gene: 8. The germline V gene has CDR1 MNHEY and CDR2 SVGAGI. There are 15 residues in the CDR3. The Oncomine TCR Beta short-read assay generated sequence data from the DNA of cultured CD4+ T cells. MiXCR was run by TCRdb on the PCR reads, yielding one entry per CDR3 protein. The sample yields more than 15,000 distinct CDR3 sequences, roughly 70% seen once. Study-level results: When vaccine-specific clones from convalescent patients were examined, 304 of 307 were spike mono-reactive.

Treatment here: approximately nine-day PBMC culture with coronavirus spike peptide pools or control peptides (ViraFEST assay). In its sample, this clonotype was seen once. Its antigen is undetermined. The receptor was isolated from a human donor who had recovered from COVID-19. The chain uses TRBV6-5 and TRBJ1-2, with 8 bases identical to TRBD1. Sequencing was done on a sample of CD4+ T cells from blood, cultured in vitro. The DNA of the CDR3 is TGTGCCAGCAGTTACTCGGGGCAGGGGGCGCGAGGCTACACCTTC. As protein: CASSYSGQGARGYTF.